Following are 9 T cell receptor beta chains from one sample sequenced in a study of OX40 agonist ivuxolimab in advanced cancers. The assay was immunoSEQ multiplex PCR, and TCRdb's table has in-frame clones only and misses some. The table lists approximately 60,000 clones, almost 90% of them singletons. This specimen was CD4+ or CD8+ T cells sorted from blood, taken in a trial of the OX40 agonist ivuxolimab. Every receptor here comes from an adult with an advanced solid tumor such as melanoma, head and neck, liver or kidney cancer.

This chain connects TRBV5-1 to TRBJ1-1; TRBD1 matches at 11 bases. Germline trimming cut 4 bases from V and 8 bases from J; bases unmatched to any gene: 4. CDR3 size: 13 residues. Germline loops: CDR1 SGHRS, CDR2 YFSETQ. CDR3 sequence reads: CASSPGQGAEAFF. DNA for the CDR3: TGCGCCAGCAGCCCAGGACAGGGGGCGGAAGCTTTCTTT. The full variable domain, its missing parts supplied by reference TRBV5-1 and TRBJ1-1, is KAGVTQTPRYLIKTRGQQVTLSCSPISGHRSVSWYQQTPGQGLQFLFEYFSETQRNKGNFPGRFSGRQFSNSRSEMNVSTLELGDSALYLCASSPGQGAEAFFGQGTRLTVV.

This chain uses TRBV9 with TRBJ2-5; 9 nucleotides line up with TRBD1. Germline V gene sequence: CDR1 SGDLS, CDR2 YYNGEE. CDR3 length equals 17 residues. The trim removed 4 bases at V and 1 base at J, leaving 11 bases unmatched. DNA for the CDR3: TGTGCCAGCAGCACCGGGACAGGGAGAGGCGGCCAAGAGACCCAGTACTTC. This sequence encodes CASSTGTGRGGQETQYF.

This chain joins TRBV9 and TRBJ1-5; the match to TRBD1 covers 7 bases. Losses at the gene ends were 4 bases for V and 5 bases for J; bases not matched to a gene: 6. The CDR3 spans 14 residues. Germline V gene sequence: CDR1 SGDLS, CDR2 YYNGEE. The CDR3 sequence is CASSLTGADQPQHF. The CDR3 bases are TGTGCCAGCAGCCTCACAGGGGCCGATCAGCCCCAGCATTTT.

This clone showed up just once. The chain has TRBV7-2 and TRBJ2-5; 7 nucleotides line up with TRBD2. The J segment lost 1 base and the V segment lost 4 bases, leaving 3 bases of the junction unmatched. From germline, CDR1 is SGHTA and CDR2 FQGNSA. The CDR3 consists of 14 residues. This CDR3 reads CASSSLAFQETQYF. In DNA, the CDR3 is TGTGCCAGCAGCTCACTAGCGTTCCAAGAGACCCAGTACTTC.

The gene calls are TRBV9 and TRBJ2-1; D perhaps matches TRBD2 (5 bases). Germline lookup yields CDR1 SGDLS and CDR2 YYNGEE. This CDR3 is 15 amino acids long. Trimming cost V 4 bases and J 4 bases, with 15 bases left between them. The CDR3 is CASSPRAGGYNEQFF. In nucleotides, the CDR3 is TGTGCCAGCAGCCCGCGGGCGGGCGGGTACAATGAGCAGTTCTTC.

The chain couples TRBV6-1 to TRBJ1-5; unclear D gene. CDR1 and CDR2 (germline): MNHNS, SASEGT. The CDR3 totals 13 residues. V dropped 1 base and J dropped 7 bases, with 8 bases sitting between them. The CDR3 loop reads CASSEGGEQPQHF. The CDR3, as DNA: TGTGCCAGCAGTGAAGGTGGGGAACAGCCCCAGCATTTT.

The rearrangement uses TRBV19 and TRBJ2-7, with D possibly matching TRBD2 (6 bases). This CDR3 spans 13 amino acids. Germline CDR1 LNHDA, CDR2 SQIVND (reference sequence). Trimming removed 8 bases from V and 2 bases from J, with 13 bases in between. The DNA of the CDR3 is TGTGCCAGTGGGCGGGGACCCCCCTACGAGCAGTACTTC. Its protein is CASGRGPPYEQYF. Complete variable domain (other parts from reference TRBV19 and TRBJ2-7): DGGITQSPKYLFRKEGQNVTLSCEQNLNHDAMYWYRQDPGQGLRLIYYSQIVNDFQKGDIAEGYSVSREKKESFPLTVTSAQKNPTAFYLCASGRGPPYEQYFGPGTRLTVT.

This sequence joins TRBV4-2 and TRBJ2-7, with D possibly TRBD1 on 6 matching bases. Germline V gene lookup returns CDR1 LGHNA and CDR2 YNFKEQ. The V end was cut by 0 bases, the J end by 11 bases, with 14 bases between. This CDR3 region has 13 residues. The CDR3 DNA reads TGTGCCAGCAGCCAAGATCAAGTGGGGGCGGAGTACTTC. Translated, it gives CASSQDQVGAEYF.

The gene calls are TRBV10-3 and TRBJ2-7; TRBD1 aligns across 9 bases. The CDR3 extends over 13 amino acids. Trimming cost V 6 bases and J 6 bases; bases outside gene matches: 6. In germline, CDR1 is ENHRY, CDR2 SYGVKD. In DNA, the CDR3 is TGTGCCATCAGGGGGGGACAGGGCCTCGAGCAGTACTTC. It yields the protein CAIRGGQGLEQYF.